This TCR beta chain comes out of a study of cytomegalovirus exposure and HLA in healthy donors. Study-wide points: Overall, approximately 150 TCR beta chains were annotated as cytomegalovirus-associated.

As for this clone: Its antigen is not identified. This sample also contains other DNA sequences that code for the same CDR3.

Repertoires were generated with immunoSEQ multiplex PCR, while TCRdb's copy carries only in-frame clones and drops some. The sample includes about 250,000 clones, less than 90% of them seen just once. The receptor comes from a man younger than 35 in good health and CMV-seropositive. The material sequenced was PBMCs.

CDR3 in DNA: TGTGCCAGCAGCCTGGTCGTGAACACTGAAGCTTTCTTT. It specifies CASSLVVNTEAFF. The chain joins TRBV28 to TRBJ1-1; D is unresolved. The V end lost 6 bases, the J end lost 0 bases, and 8 bases lay between the germline ends. Germline V CDR1 and CDR2: MDHEN, SYDVKM. This CDR3 is built from 13 residues.